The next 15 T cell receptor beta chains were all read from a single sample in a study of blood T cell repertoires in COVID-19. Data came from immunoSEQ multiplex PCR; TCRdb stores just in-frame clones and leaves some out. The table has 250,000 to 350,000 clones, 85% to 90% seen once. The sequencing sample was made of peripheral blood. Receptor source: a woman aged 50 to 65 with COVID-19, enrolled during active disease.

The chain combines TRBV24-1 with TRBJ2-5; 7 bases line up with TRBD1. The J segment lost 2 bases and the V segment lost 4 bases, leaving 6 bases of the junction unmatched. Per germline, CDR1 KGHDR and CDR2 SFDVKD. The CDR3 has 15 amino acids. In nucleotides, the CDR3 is TGTGCCACCAGTGACCCACGGACAGGTCAAGAGACCCAGTACTTC. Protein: CATSDPRTGQETQYF.

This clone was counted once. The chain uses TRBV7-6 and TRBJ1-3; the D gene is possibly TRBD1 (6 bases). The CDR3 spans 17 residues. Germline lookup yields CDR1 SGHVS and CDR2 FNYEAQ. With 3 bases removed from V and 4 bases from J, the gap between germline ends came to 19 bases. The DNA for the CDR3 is TGTGCCAGCAGCTTCCTCTTACGGGGGGCTCGCGGAAACACCATATATTTT. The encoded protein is CASSFLLRGARGNTIYF.

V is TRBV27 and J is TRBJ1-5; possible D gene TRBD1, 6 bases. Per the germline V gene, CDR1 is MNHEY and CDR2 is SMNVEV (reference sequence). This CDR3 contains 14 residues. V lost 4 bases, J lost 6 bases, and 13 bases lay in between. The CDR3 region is CASSSQGSGQPQHF. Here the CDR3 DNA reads TGTGCCAGCAGTTCCCAGGGGTCGGGTCAGCCCCAGCATTTT.

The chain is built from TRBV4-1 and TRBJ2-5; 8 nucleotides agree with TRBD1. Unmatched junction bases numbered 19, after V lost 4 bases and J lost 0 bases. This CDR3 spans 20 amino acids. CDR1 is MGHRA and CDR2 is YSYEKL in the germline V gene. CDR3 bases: TGCGCCAGCAGCCCACGTCCTACCCCAGGGGGCAGGAGGAACCAAGAGACCCAGTACTTC. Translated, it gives CASSPRPTPGGRRNQETQYF.

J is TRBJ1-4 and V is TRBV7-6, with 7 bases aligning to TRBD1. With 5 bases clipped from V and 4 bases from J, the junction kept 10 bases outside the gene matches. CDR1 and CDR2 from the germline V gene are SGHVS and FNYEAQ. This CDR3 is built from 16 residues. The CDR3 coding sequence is TGTGCCAGCAGCCCAACCACCGGGACAGATAATGAAAAACTGTTTTTT. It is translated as CASSPTTGTDNEKLFF.

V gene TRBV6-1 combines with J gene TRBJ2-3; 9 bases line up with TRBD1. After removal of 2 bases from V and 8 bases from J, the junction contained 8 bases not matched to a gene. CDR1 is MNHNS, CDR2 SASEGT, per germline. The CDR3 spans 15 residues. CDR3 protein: CASSETRDRATTQYF. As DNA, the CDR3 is TGTGCCAGCAGTGAAACTAGGGACAGGGCGACTACGCAGTATTTT.

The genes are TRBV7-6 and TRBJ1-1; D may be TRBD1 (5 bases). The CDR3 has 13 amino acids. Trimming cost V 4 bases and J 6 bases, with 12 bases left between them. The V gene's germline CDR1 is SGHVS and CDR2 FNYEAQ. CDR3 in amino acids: CASSSPGSPEAFF. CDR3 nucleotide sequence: TGTGCCAGCAGCTCCCCAGGGTCCCCTGAAGCTTTCTTT.

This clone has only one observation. The CDR3 sequence: CASSKQGALTEAFF. The CDR3 coding sequence is TGTGCCAGTAGTAAACAGGGAGCCCTCACTGAAGCTTTCTTT. The chain is built from TRBV19 and TRBJ1-1; perhaps TRBD1 as D (6 bases). V shed 4 bases and J shed 4 bases, with 13 bases lying between them. The CDR3 is 14 residues long. CDR1 is LNHDA, CDR2 SQIVND, per germline (reference sequence).

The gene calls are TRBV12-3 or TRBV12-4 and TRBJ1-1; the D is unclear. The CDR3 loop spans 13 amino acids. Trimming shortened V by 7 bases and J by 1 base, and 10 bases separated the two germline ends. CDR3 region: CASTQDKNTEAFF. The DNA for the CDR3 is TGTGCCAGCACCCAAGACAAGAACACTGAAGCTTTCTTT.

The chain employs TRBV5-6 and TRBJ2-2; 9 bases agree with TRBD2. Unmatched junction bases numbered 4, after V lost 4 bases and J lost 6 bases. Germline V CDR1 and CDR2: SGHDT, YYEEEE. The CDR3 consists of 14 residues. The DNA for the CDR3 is TGTGCCAGCAGCCTAGTAGCGGGAGCCGGGGAGCTGTTTTTT. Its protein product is CASSLVAGAGELFF.

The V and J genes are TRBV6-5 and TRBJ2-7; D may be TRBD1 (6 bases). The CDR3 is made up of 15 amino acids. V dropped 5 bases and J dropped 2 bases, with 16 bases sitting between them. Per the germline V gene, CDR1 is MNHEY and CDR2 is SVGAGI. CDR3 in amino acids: CASSKTGTKTYEQYF. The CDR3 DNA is TGTGCCAGCAGTAAGACCGGGACAAAGACCTACGAGCAGTACTTC.

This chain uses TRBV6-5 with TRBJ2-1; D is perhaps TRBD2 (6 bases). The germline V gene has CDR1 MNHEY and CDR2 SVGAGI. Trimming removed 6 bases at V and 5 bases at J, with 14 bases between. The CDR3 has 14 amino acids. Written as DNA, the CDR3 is TGTGCCAGCAGCGGCCGGAGGGCCCACAATGAGCAGTTCTTC. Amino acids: CASSGRRAHNEQFF.

The CDR3 region is CASSFLTGTSYNEQFF. CDR3 DNA sequence: TGTGCCAGCAGCTTCTTAACAGGGACCTCCTACAATGAGCAGTTCTTC. The rearrangement uses TRBV5-8 and TRBJ2-1; tentatively, D is TRBD1 (6 bases). V shed 2 bases and J shed 0 bases, with 12 bases lying between them. CDR3 length: 16 amino acids. Germline loops: CDR1 SGHTS, CDR2 YDEGEE.

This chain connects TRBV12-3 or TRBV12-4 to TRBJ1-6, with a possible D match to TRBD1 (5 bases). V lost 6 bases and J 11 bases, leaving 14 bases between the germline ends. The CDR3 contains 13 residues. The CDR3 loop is CASSRGGLTPLHF. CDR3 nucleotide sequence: TGTGCCAGCAGCCGGGGGGGTTTAACACCCCTCCACTTT.

The CDR3 sequence is CASSSTKRAAQETQYF. CDR3 nucleotides: TGTGCCAGCAGCTCGACTAAGCGGGCCGCCCAAGAGACCCAGTACTTC. This sequence joins TRBV3-1 (or the pseudogene TRBV3-2) and TRBJ2-5; a possible D gene is TRBD2 (6 bases). The germline gives CDR1 LGHDT, CDR2 YNNKEL (reference sequence). V lost 5 bases to trimming and J lost 1 base, with 17 bases between them. The CDR3 contains 16 residues.